Below, one T cell receptor beta chain is given with its context. Its antigen is still unknown. This PCR relied on a set of 60 Vbeta primers and 13 Jbeta primers. Assay: immunoSEQ multiplex PCR; the TCRdb copy retains only in-frame clones and omits some. This table has approximately 150,000 clones, approximately 88% appearing once. The record originates from a study of cytomegalovirus exposure and HLA in healthy donors. Notes on the study in general: Compared with the roughly 700-donor mean, an Asian-associated ancestry cluster reportedly had fewer N-insertions, according to a later analysis. A later analysis linked 16,951 TCR beta sequences to HLA alleles at 0.05 false discovery rate. In a later analysis, V- and J-gene trimming of beta chains associated with a DCLRE1C missense variant, replicated independently.

V was trimmed by 6 bases and J by 4 bases, leaving 27 bases between them. The CDR3 is 18 amino acids. CDR1 and CDR2 (germline): SGHDN, FVKESK. The clonotype was recovered from a woman aged 35 to 49 in good health and CMV-seronegative. The sequenced sample was PBMCs. This chain connects TRBV14 to TRBJ1-1, with a tentative D call TRBD1 (5 bases). The CDR3 is CASSRYSGTLVEGTEAFF. CDR3 coding DNA: TGTGCCAGCAGTCGGTATTCTGGGACTTTGGTTGAGGGCACTGAAGCTTTCTTT.